These 9 T cell receptor beta chains share one sample of origin, sequenced in a study of neurological immune-mediated disorders (dated by TCRdb to the late 2010s). According to the study, the label for this sample's time point signals: longitudinal time-point 3. Library creation used 5' RACE. This sample was sequenced with an Illumina HiSeq 2500. The raw public data were reprocessed by TCRdb itself: fastp quality trimming at Q25, MiXCR clonotype calling, in-frame beta chains only. Each CDR3 protein gets just one entry, which takes the most common genes and DNA from the rows behind it. The sample yields about 84,000 distinct CDR3 sequences; 4.3% were counted once. In total, the top ten clones hold 5% to 6% of the sample. The sequencing sample was made of PBMCs. All receptors come from a woman in her sixties with multiple sclerosis.

Many counts were recorded for this clonotype. The rearrangement links TRBV5-6 to TRBJ2-5; a weak D match, TRBD1 (5 bases). V was trimmed by 1 base and J by 7 bases, leaving 11 bases between them. Germline CDR1 and CDR2: SGHDT and YYEEEE. This CDR3 has 13 residues. The CDR3 loop is CASSLRRDRTQYF. Written as DNA, the CDR3 is TGTGCCAGCAGCTTGCGAAGAGACAGGACCCAGTACTTC.

This clonotype was found many times. J is TRBJ2-5 and V is TRBV12-3 or TRBV12-4, with D uncertain. The CDR3 contains 14 residues. V shed 5 bases and J shed 5 bases, with 15 bases lying between them. The CDR3 DNA is TGTGCCAGCAGTCTTCGCCCCGGTGGGGAGACCCAGTACTTC. Protein sequence: CASSLRPGGETQYF.

The sample holds many counts of this clonotype. This chain uses TRBV5-1 with TRBJ2-7, with 12 bases aligning to TRBD2. The CDR3 consists of 13 residues. After removal of 5 bases from V and 7 bases from J, the junction contained 4 bases not matched to a gene. Germline values: CDR1 SGHRS, CDR2 YFSETQ. Written as DNA, the CDR3 is TGCGCCAGCAGGCTAGCGGGGGGGAGAGAGCAGTACTTC. Amino acid sequence: CASRLAGGREQYF.

This clonotype was found many times. The chain combines TRBV3-1 with TRBJ1-1; D may be TRBD1 (5 bases). V dropped 5 bases and J dropped 7 bases, with 8 bases sitting between them. The CDR3 runs to 11 residues. Germline CDR1 and CDR2: LGHDT and YNNKEL (reference sequence). This chain's CDR3 is CASSSRGEAFF. The CDR3 DNA follows: TGTGCCAGCAGCTCGAGGGGTGAAGCTTTCTTT.

This clonotype occurred many times. The rearrangement joins TRBV7-6 to TRBJ1-6; D might be TRBD1 (5 bases). V lost 5 bases to trimming and J lost 10 bases, with 21 bases between them. CDR1 is SGHVS and CDR2 is FNYEAQ in the germline V gene. The CDR3 has 16 amino acids. The CDR3 here is CASSPKAGVSGSPLHF. CDR3 nucleotides: TGTGCCAGCAGCCCCAAGGCGGGGGTCTCCGGGTCACCCCTCCACTTT.

Many counts were recorded for this clonotype. This sequence joins TRBV5-1 and TRBJ2-7; a possible D gene is TRBD1 (5 bases). From germline, CDR1 is SGHRS and CDR2 YFSETQ. The CDR3 is made up of 12 amino acids. Trimming removed 4 bases from V and 4 bases from J, with 9 bases in between. CDR3 region: CASSTHRYEQYF. CDR3 in DNA: TGCGCCAGCAGCACCCACAGGTACGAGCAGTACTTC.

This clonotype was seen ten or more times. The V and J genes are TRBV5-1 and TRBJ1-4; 8 bases fit TRBD1. Germline loops: CDR1 SGHRS, CDR2 YFSETQ. The CDR3 consists of 15 residues. The trim removed 5 bases at V and 2 bases at J, leaving 5 bases unmatched. CDR3 DNA sequence: TGCGCCAGCAGGCAGGGGGCAACGACTAATGAAAAACTGTTTTTT. This encodes CASRQGATTNEKLFF.

The sample holds many counts of this clonotype. The rearrangement joins TRBV2 to TRBJ2-1, with TRBD1 as a possible D gene (5 bases). The CDR3 extends over 15 amino acids. Germline V gives CDR1 SNHLY, CDR2 FYNNEI. V lost 0 bases to trimming and J lost 10 bases, with 16 bases between them. CDR3 nucleotides: TGTGCCAGCAGTGAAGCGCTTCAGGGTCACGGGGAGCAGTTCTTC. This gives the protein CASSEALQGHGEQFF.

This clonotype was seen ten or more times. The chain joins TRBV5-1 to TRBJ2-3; no clear D gene. Deletions cut 3 bases from V and 4 bases from J, with 9 bases between. The germline V gene encodes CDR1 SGHRS and CDR2 YFSETQ. The CDR3 is 13 amino acids. The CDR3 DNA follows: TGCGCCAGCAGCTCCTACCGTCCAGATACGCAGTATTTT. Translation: CASSSYRPDTQYF.